The clone carrying this TCR beta chain was observed a few times. Its target is not known. CDR1 is SNHLY and CDR2 is FYNNEI in the germline V gene. Trimming stripped 7 bases from V and 2 bases from J, with 15 bases between. CDR3 length: 16 residues. Built from TCR beta cDNA, the libraries had unique molecular identifiers in them. Via MiXCR, TCRdb re-called the PCR reads, giving one row per CDR3 protein. The table records 650,000 to 900,000 distinct CDR3 sequences, roughly 50% of them present only once. This sample stems from a study of post-analysis software for immune sequencing data. Study findings and constraints: Significantly lower normalized Chao1 diversity was seen in multiple sclerosis patients than in controls. Strong co-clustering by F measure was evident for samples that had been prepared in the same batch. Compared with controls, patients had more of roughly five TRBV segments, including TRBV5-6, TRBV5-1 and TRBV20-1.

The specimen sequenced was blood. The receptor was isolated from a girl aged 5-17 years with multiple sclerosis. V usage is TRBV2 and J usage is TRBJ2-6, with D possibly matching TRBD1 (6 bases). The CDR3 protein is CASTQYRAAGANVLTF. In nucleotides, the CDR3 is TGTGCCAGCACCCAATACAGGGCTGCTGGGGCCAACGTCCTGACTTTC.